This passage covers 25 T cell receptor beta chains from one sample sequenced in a study of identifying expanded T cells in peripheral blood. The method was immunoSEQ multiplex PCR; TCRdb's version includes in-frame clones alone and lacks a portion of them. The top ten clones hold around 5.2% of a sample with some 90,000 clones, around 88% of them seen once. Sequencing was done on a sample of blood. The source is a person aged 18 to 75 in good health.

The chain is built from TRBV2 and TRBJ2-7, with D possibly being TRBD1 (5 bases). The V gene lost 5 bases and the J gene lost 0 bases, with 14 bases spanning the gap. This CDR3 is 15 amino acids long. CDR1 is SNHLY and CDR2 is FYNNEI in the germline V gene. CDR3 in DNA: TGTGCCAGCAGTCTAGACAGCGCAAGCTCCTACGAGCAGTACTTC. Amino acid sequence: CASSLDSASSYEQYF.

CDR3: CASSPTLGTGRNTIYF. The CDR3 nucleotides read TGTGCCAGCAGCCCTACACTCGGGACAGGAAGGAACACCATATATTTT. V usage is TRBV14 and J usage is TRBJ1-3, with 8 bases aligning to TRBD1. The CDR3 is made up of 16 amino acids. Germline V lookup: CDR1 SGHDN, CDR2 FVKESK. V lost 4 bases, J lost 7 bases, and 12 bases stayed unmatched. The full variable domain, in which reference TRBV14 and TRBJ1-3 provide the parts outside the CDR3, is EAGVTQFPSHSVIEKGQTVTLRCDPISGHDNLYWYRRVMGKEIKFLLHFVKESKQDESGMPNNRFLAERTGGTYSTLKVQPAELEDSGVYFCASSPTLGTGRNTIYFGEGSWLTVV.

The V and J genes are TRBV19 and TRBJ1-4; 8 bases match TRBD1. CDR3 length: 13 residues. Trimming took 5 bases from V and 5 from J; bases not matched to a gene: 1. Germline values: CDR1 LNHDA, CDR2 SQIVND (reference sequence). Here the CDR3 reads CASSGTGNEKLFF. For the CDR3, the DNA is TGTGCCAGTAGTGGGACAGGCAATGAAAAACTGTTTTTT.

V is TRBV5-1 and J is TRBJ2-1; weak D call: TRBD2 (5 bases). The CDR3 runs 12 residues. With 4 bases removed from V and 10 bases from J, the gap between germline ends came to 12 bases. Germline CDR1 reads SGHRS; CDR2 reads YFSETQ. The CDR3 region is CASSPGSMEQFF. The CDR3 DNA is TGCGCCAGCAGCCCGGGGTCTATGGAGCAGTTCTTC.

This chain uses TRBV5-6 with TRBJ1-2, with D unclear. The CDR3 has 12 amino acids. Deletions cut 0 bases from V and 4 bases from J, with 4 bases between. The germline V gene has CDR1 SGHDT and CDR2 YYEEEE. In DNA form, the CDR3 reads TGTGCCAGCAGCTTGGTAGGCTATGGCTACACCTTC. Its protein product is CASSLVGYGYTF. Complete variable domain (other parts from reference TRBV5-6 and TRBJ1-2): DAGVTQSPTHLIKTRGQQVTLRCSPKSGHDTVSWYQQALGQGPQFIFQYYEEEERQRGNFPDRFSGHQFPNYSSELNVNALLLGDSALYLCASSLVGYGYTFGSGTRLTVV.

The rearrangement joins TRBV5-3 to TRBJ1-6, with D unclear. TRBV5-3 is designated an ORF whose function remains uncertain. CDR3 length: 14 residues. The V and J ends lost 6 bases and 5 bases respectively, with 12 bases between them. CDR3 DNA sequence: TGTGCCAGAACCATGGTCCGGGATAATTCACCCCTCCACTTT. It yields the protein CARTMVRDNSPLHF.

This chain joins TRBV5-1 and TRBJ2-2; D gene ambiguous. The CDR3 runs to 15 residues. Trimming took off 1 base at V and 1 base at J, with 8 bases between the two ends. Germline V gives CDR1 SGHRS, CDR2 YFSETQ. The DNA for the CDR3 is TGCGCCAGCAGCTTGAGTAAGGGGAACACCGGGGAGCTGTTTTTT. Translation: CASSLSKGNTGELFF.

The rearrangement links TRBV10-3 to TRBJ2-3; D may be TRBD2 (7 bases). Per germline, CDR1 ENHRY and CDR2 SYGVKD. V lost 2 bases, J lost 14 bases, and 11 bases lay in between. CDR3 length equals 11 residues. The CDR3 reads CAISEGGAAYF. In nucleotides, the CDR3 is TGTGCCATCAGTGAGGGGGGGGCGGCGTATTTT.

V usage is TRBV5-1 and J usage is TRBJ1-5; weak D call: TRBD1 (5 bases). The CDR3 is 17 amino acids. Trimming removed 0 bases from V and 3 bases from J, with 16 bases in between. Per germline, CDR1 SGHRS and CDR2 YFSETQ. CDR3 DNA: TGCGCCAGCAGCTTGGGGCCCCTAGGGGAGCCCAATCAGCCCCAGCATTTT. Translated: CASSLGPLGEPNQPQHF.

V and J are TRBV18 and TRBJ2-5; D is unclear. V gave up 2 bases and J gave up 4 bases, with 8 bases separating them. CDR3 length: 13 amino acids. The germline V gene encodes CDR1 KGHSH and CDR2 LQKENI. Here the CDR3 DNA reads TGTGCCAGCTCACCAACGCCGGGAGAGACCCAGTACTTC. This sequence encodes CASSPTPGETQYF.

This rearrangement joins TRBV6-5 to TRBJ2-3; possibly TRBD2 for D (7 bases). This CDR3 is built from 15 residues. Germline V gene sequence: CDR1 MNHEY, CDR2 SVGAGI. V was shortened by 4 bases and J by 2 bases, with 13 bases between the two germline ends. CDR3 amino acids: CASSWAGAATDTQYF. In DNA, the CDR3 is TGTGCCAGCAGTTGGGCGGGGGCAGCCACAGATACGCAGTATTTT.

The rearrangement links TRBV6-1 to TRBJ1-1; 9 bases align to TRBD1. The CDR3 spans 13 residues. With V trimmed by 9 bases and J by 8 bases, 10 bases remained unmatched. CDR1 and CDR2 from the germline V gene are MNHNS and SASEGT. This CDR3 reads CASSRDRASEAFF. CDR3 in DNA: TGTGCCAGTTCCCGGGACAGGGCCTCCGAAGCTTTCTTT.

Notes on this clone: The sample holds other DNA sequences that translate to the same CDR3. V usage is TRBV6-5 and J usage is TRBJ2-7, with D possibly TRBD1 on 6 matching bases. Germline lookup yields CDR1 MNHEY and CDR2 SVGAGI. Trimming took 2 bases from V and 2 from J, leaving 10 bases between them. CDR3 length: 14 amino acids. DNA for the CDR3: TGTGCCAGCAGTTACGGGGGCAGAGCCTACGAGCAGTACTTC. Amino acids: CASSYGGRAYEQYF.

The chain is built from TRBV2 and TRBJ2-6, with 8 nucleotides matching TRBD1. There are 17 residues in the CDR3. CDR1 is SNHLY, CDR2 FYNNEI, per germline. Trimming took 10 bases from V and 0 from J; bases not matched to a gene: 11. The CDR3 sequence: CANHPGQGVSGANVLTF. The CDR3 DNA is TGTGCCAACCACCCAGGACAGGGAGTCTCTGGGGCCAACGTCCTGACTTTC.

The table lists this clone with a few counts. The rearrangement links TRBV5-6 to TRBJ2-7; the D is unclear. The CDR3 extends over 13 amino acids. Germline loops: CDR1 SGHDT, CDR2 YYEEEE. V dropped 1 base and J dropped 4 bases, with 9 bases sitting between them. The CDR3 DNA sequence: TGTGCCAGCAGCTTGCCCCAGAATTACGAGCAGTACTTC. Encoded protein: CASSLPQNYEQYF. The full variable domain, its missing parts supplied by reference TRBV5-6 and TRBJ2-7, is DAGVTQSPTHLIKTRGQQVTLRCSPKSGHDTVSWYQQALGQGPQFIFQYYEEEERQRGNFPDRFSGHQFPNYSSELNVNALLLGDSALYLCASSLPQNYEQYFGPGTRLTVT.

The V and J genes are TRBV29-1 and TRBJ2-5, with 10 bases fitting TRBD1. CDR1 and CDR2 from the germline V gene are SQVTM and ANQGSEA. Germline trimming cut 8 bases from V and 4 bases from J; bases unmatched to any gene: 4. There are 12 residues in the CDR3. DNA of the CDR3: TGCAGCATGGGACAGGGGCGAGAGACCCAGTACTTC. Protein: CSMGQGRETQYF.

Details on this clone: Additional DNA sequences in this sample encode the identical CDR3. The genes are TRBV28 and TRBJ2-7, with D hard to call. Germline-derived CDR1 and CDR2 are MDHEN and SYDVKM. Deletions cut 1 base from V and 6 bases from J, with 7 bases between. This CDR3 region has 12 residues. CDR3 protein: CASSLSGPEQYF. Here the CDR3 DNA reads TGTGCCAGCAGTTTATCCGGGCCCGAGCAGTACTTC.

The chain carries TRBV27 and TRBJ1-4; a possible D gene is TRBD1 (6 bases). V was trimmed by 10 bases and J by 8 bases, leaving 20 bases between them. The CDR3 spans 14 residues. Germline loops: CDR1 MNHEY, CDR2 SMNVEV (reference sequence). This CDR3 is CATSPTGLREKLFF. DNA of the CDR3: TGTGCCACATCACCTACAGGGTTGCGCGAAAAACTGTTTTTT.

The count of this clone is one. This chain links TRBV4-3 with TRBJ1-1; 7 bases fit TRBD1. Trimming at V came to 1 base and at J to 1 base, leaving 9 bases not matched to a gene. In germline, CDR1 is LGHNA, CDR2 YSLEER. The CDR3 consists of 17 residues. CDR3 region: CASSQGPPRQGNTEAFF. CDR3 in DNA: TGCGCCAGCAGCCAAGGGCCTCCTAGACAGGGGAACACTGAAGCTTTCTTT.

The chain recombines TRBV4-3 with TRBJ1-4, with D possibly being TRBD1 (5 bases). Germline CDR1 LGHNA, CDR2 YSLEER. V lost 0 bases and J lost 5, with 10 bases in between. The CDR3 is made up of 15 amino acids. The CDR3 nucleotides are TGCGCCAGCAGCCAAGATGGCAGGGACAATGAAAAACTGTTTTTT. Protein sequence: CASSQDGRDNEKLFF.

The chain carries TRBV7-9 and TRBJ1-1, with D unresolved. This CDR3 is 15 amino acids long. Germline assignment: CDR1 SEHNR and CDR2 FQNEAQ (reference sequence). V was pared by 3 bases and J by 3 bases, with 14 bases between. CDR3 residues: CASSLFWNRDTEAFF. DNA for the CDR3: TGTGCCAGCAGCTTGTTTTGGAATAGGGACACTGAAGCTTTCTTT.

This rearrangement joins TRBV11-3 to TRBJ1-6; 10 positions agree with TRBD1. Germline V gene sequence: CDR1 SGHNT, CDR2 YENEEA. This CDR3 contains 15 residues. V shed 5 bases and J 6 bases; nucleotides not matched to a gene: 4. The CDR3 DNA reads as TGTGCCAGCAGCCATCGACAGGGGGCTAATTCACCCCTCCACTTT. Translated, it gives CASSHRQGANSPLHF.

V gene TRBV4-3 combines with J gene TRBJ1-2; D perhaps matches TRBD1 (5 bases). Germline CDR1 LGHNA, CDR2 YSLEER. V was shortened by 0 bases and J by 4 bases, with 15 bases between the two germline ends. The CDR3 has 16 residues. DNA for the CDR3: TGCGCCAGCAGCCAAGATTTGGGGCTGACTCCCTATGGCTACACCTTC. Its translation: CASSQDLGLTPYGYTF.

The V gene is TRBV5-1, the J gene TRBJ2-5, with 10 bases matching TRBD1. The CDR3 contains 16 residues. CDR1 and CDR2 (germline): SGHRS, YFSETQ. J was trimmed by 5 bases and V by 6 bases; bases with no gene match: 13. Here the CDR3 reads CASTLRVPGQGETQYF. CDR3 DNA: TGCGCCAGCACTCTCCGCGTTCCGGGACAGGGGGAGACCCAGTACTTC.

This clone was found once. The chain employs TRBV27 and TRBJ2-7; D not certain. There are 16 residues in the CDR3. V lost 0 bases and J 3 bases, leaving 15 bases between the germline ends. The germline gives CDR1 MNHEY, CDR2 SMNVEV (reference sequence). The CDR3 region is CASSLSGLAGFYEQYF. The CDR3 region has the DNA TGTGCCAGCAGTTTATCAGGGTTGGCAGGTTTCTACGAGCAGTACTTC.